Below are 5 T cell receptor beta chains sequenced from a single sample in a study of PD-1 blockade in classical Hodgkin lymphoma. Time point specified: cycle 4 day 1 (C4D1), after 6 weeks of nivolumab. Every patient experienced relapse after autologous stem cell transplantation, and brentuximab vedotin exposure varied. Libraries were prepared by immunoSEQ multiplex PCR; TCRdb keeps only in-frame clonotypes and omits some of them. Of about 46,000 clones detected, roughly 80% appear once; the ten largest clones hold about 12%. Sample: peripheral blood mononuclear cells (PBMCs), taken before the fourth cycle of nivolumab. The receptor source for this set is a human donor with classical Hodgkin lymphoma.

The chain has TRBV7-2 and TRBJ1-5; D unresolved. The CDR3 runs 13 residues. CDR1 SGHTA and CDR2 FQGNSA come from the germline V gene. Trimming removed 5 bases from V and 2 bases from J, with 7 bases in between. This CDR3 reads CASSVRGNQPQHF. The DNA of the CDR3 is TGTGCCAGCAGCGTAAGAGGCAATCAGCCCCAGCATTTT.

V gene TRBV5-5 combines with J gene TRBJ1-5; the match to TRBD1 covers 9 bases. CDR3 length equals 14 residues. The V segment lost 3 bases and the J segment 5 bases; nucleotides outside the gene matches: 3. The germline V gene encodes CDR1 SGHKS and CDR2 YYEKEE (reference sequence). The CDR3 DNA reads TGTGCCAGCAGCTCCAGGACAGGGGATCAGCCCCAGCATTTT. Protein product: CASSSRTGDQPQHF.

The V call is TRBV30, the J call TRBJ1-1; D is perhaps TRBD1 (6 bases). V was trimmed by 2 bases and J by 10 bases, leaving 17 bases between them. The CDR3 has 13 residues. Germline V gene lookup returns CDR1 GTSNPN and CDR2 SVGIG (reference sequence). The CDR3 spells CAWSPQGGRRAFF. The CDR3 coding sequence is TGTGCCTGGAGTCCCCAAGGGGGGCGGAGAGCTTTCTTT.

This clone was detected a few times. The chain couples TRBV5-6 to TRBJ2-7; perhaps D is TRBD1 or TRBD2 (5 bases each). The CDR3 is made up of 14 amino acids. Per the germline V gene, CDR1 is SGHDT and CDR2 is YYEEEE. Deletions cut 3 bases from V and 4 bases from J, with 14 bases between. This CDR3 reads CASSSKGTFYEQYF. The CDR3, as DNA: TGTGCCAGCAGCTCTAAGGGGACCTTTTACGAGCAGTACTTC.

This clone has only a few counts. A much more abundant neighbour one base away suggests this may be a read error. Other DNA sequences in the sample encode the same CDR3. V and J are TRBV5-4 and TRBJ2-2; possibly TRBD2 for D (7 bases). This CDR3 is built from 16 residues. Per the germline V gene, CDR1 is SGHNT and CDR2 is YYREEE (reference sequence). CDR3 DNA: TGCGCCAGCAGCCAAGAGGTGGAGGGGGGGGCCGGGGAGCTGTTTTTT. Protein: CASSQEVEGGAGELFF.